One sample yielded the 27 T cell receptor beta chains listed below, sequenced in a study of CD8 T cells in ankylosing spondylitis. Using its own MiXCR run on the 5' RACE reads, TCRdb lists one record per CDR3 protein. The sample includes 120,000 to 150,000 distinct CDR3 sequences, roughly 8.3% of them seen just once. Material for sequencing was synovial fluid, either unsorted or a sorted T cell fraction (not recorded which). The receptors derive from a male donor with ankylosing spondylitis.

This clonotype was seen only a few times. The J gene is TRBJ2-3, the V gene TRBV6-2 or TRBV6-3, with 8 bases that match TRBD1. Per the germline V gene, CDR1 is MNHEY and CDR2 is SVGEGT. The CDR3 contains 16 residues. V was clipped by 4 bases and J by 0 bases; unmatched bases: 6. In DNA form, the CDR3 reads TGTGCCAGCAGTTCATGGACAGGGACTAGCACAGATACGCAGTATTTT. It is translated as CASSSWTGTSTDTQYF.

The V and J genes are TRBV7-8 and TRBJ1-1; 7 bases are a match to TRBD1. The V gene's germline CDR1 is SGHVS and CDR2 FQNEAQ. Trimming took 5 bases from V and 1 from J; bases not matched to a gene: 4. The CDR3 covers 14 residues. The CDR3 DNA reads as TGTGCCAGCAGCGCAAACAGGGGGAACACTGAAGCTTTCTTT. This codes for CASSANRGNTEAFF.

This clonotype was observed many times. CDR3 in DNA: TGCAGCGTTGTAGTCGGTGATGAGCAGTTCTTC. Its protein is CSVVVGDEQFF. The chain links TRBV29-1 to TRBJ2-1, with unresolved D. CDR3 length equals 11 residues. Per germline, CDR1 SQVTM and CDR2 ANQGSEA. Trimming removed 4 bases from V and 8 bases from J, with 9 bases in between.

V usage is TRBV7-3 and J usage is TRBJ2-1; 15 bases match TRBD2. The germline gives CDR1 SGHTA, CDR2 FQGTGA. Losses at the gene ends were 5 bases for V and 12 bases for J; bases not matched to a gene: 14. The CDR3 loop spans 17 amino acids. The CDR3 DNA reads as TGTGCCAGCAGCCGCCGCCGGACTAGCGGGGGGGCTGACCGGCAGTTCTTC. Its protein is CASSRRRTSGGADRQFF. Filled out from reference TRBV7-3 and TRBJ2-1, the complete variable domain reads GAGVSQTPSNKVTEKGKYVELRCDPISGHTALYWYRQSLGQGPEFLIYFQGTGAADDSGLPNDRFFAVRPEGSVSTLKIQRTERGDSAVYLCASSRRRTSGGADRQFFGPGTRLTVL.

This clonotype was seen a few times. CDR3 sequence (DNA): TGTGCCAGCTCACCACCCCGGACAGGGGGAGGCACTGAAGCTTTCTTT. Amino acids: CASSPPRTGGGTEAFF. The rearrangement links TRBV18 to TRBJ1-1; 10 nucleotides agree with TRBD1. The V gene's germline CDR1 is KGHSH and CDR2 LQKENI. With V trimmed by 0 bases and J by 4 bases, 5 bases remained unmatched. CDR3 length: 16 amino acids.

This clonotype was observed at least ten times. V and J are TRBV7-2 and TRBJ2-1, with TRBD2 identical over 8 bases. The CDR3 contains 15 residues. Germline values: CDR1 SGHTA, CDR2 FQGNSA. V shed 2 bases and J 4 bases; nucleotides not matched to a gene: 4. Here the CDR3 DNA reads TGTGCCAGCAGCTTAAGGCGGGGGGAATACAATGAGCAGTTCTTC. It encodes CASSLRRGEYNEQFF.

This clonotype has just a few counts. The CDR3 region is CASSPPRPPYEQYF. CDR3 DNA: TGTGCCAGCAGCCCCCCCCGACCCCCCTACGAGCAGTACTTC. The chain links TRBV7-2 to TRBJ2-7; no definite D call. In germline, CDR1 is SGHTA, CDR2 FQGNSA. This CDR3 region has 14 residues. The ends were cut back, 5 bases at V and 2 bases at J, with 13 bases in the middle.

The rearrangement uses TRBV4-2 and TRBJ2-5, with 13 bases matching TRBD2. This CDR3 region has 16 residues. CDR1 and CDR2 (germline): LGHNA, YNFKEQ. The ends lost 4 bases at V and 9 bases at J; junction bases unmatched: 11. CDR3 nucleotides: TGTGCCAGCAGCCCTGGGACTAGCGGGACCCTGGTGGCCCAGTACTTC. Translating it yields CASSPGTSGTLVAQYF.

This clonotype was counted between two and nine times. The rearrangement joins TRBV6-5 to TRBJ2-6; unclear D gene. The length of the CDR3 is 14 residues. V gave up 4 bases and J gave up 5 bases, with 9 bases separating them. The germline V gene has CDR1 MNHEY and CDR2 SVGAGI. Here the CDR3 DNA reads TGTGCCAGCAGTTCCCTTTCGTGGGCCAACGTCCTGACTTTC. Amino acids: CASSSLSWANVLTF.

This clonotype showed up many times. This chain joins TRBV6-5 and TRBJ2-3; 9 nucleotides agree with TRBD1. Losses at the gene ends were 4 bases for V and 4 bases for J; bases not matched to a gene: 6. This CDR3 has 15 amino acids. Germline V lookup: CDR1 MNHEY, CDR2 SVGAGI. The CDR3 sequence is CASSWDRDVSDTQYF. The CDR3 DNA sequence: TGTGCCAGCAGTTGGGACAGGGATGTTTCAGATACGCAGTATTTT.

This clonotype has a count of ten or more. This chain joins TRBV20-1 and TRBJ1-6, with a tentative D call TRBD1 (5 bases). Germline CDR1 is DFQATT and CDR2 is SNEGSKA (reference sequence). Trimming took off 3 bases at V and 7 bases at J, with 13 bases between the two ends. The CDR3 spans 14 residues. The CDR3, as DNA: TGCAGTGCTAGCGATGCAGGGATGAATTCACCCCTCCACTTT. This codes for CSASDAGMNSPLHF.

This clonotype was observed at least ten times. The chain is built from TRBV10-2 and TRBJ1-5; 7 bases fit TRBD1. Germline CDR1 reads WSHSY; CDR2 reads SAAADI. V lost 6 bases and J lost 7; bases outside the gene matches: 9. CDR3 length: 14 residues. The CDR3 is CASRPGQQQQPQHF. As DNA, the CDR3 is TGCGCCAGCAGGCCGGGACAGCAACAGCAGCCCCAGCATTTT.

This clonotype was found many times. The chain couples TRBV7-2 to TRBJ1-6; possible D gene TRBD1, 5 bases. The CDR3 contains 15 residues. Germline assignment: CDR1 SGHTA and CDR2 FQGNSA. The V and J ends lost 3 bases and 4 bases respectively, with 10 bases between them. CDR3 nucleotides: TGTGCCAGCAGCTTTCTGGGGGGGTATAATTCACCCCTCCACTTT. Translation gives CASSFLGGYNSPLHF.

The table lists this clonotype with many counts. The V gene is TRBV7-2, the J gene TRBJ1-2; D is ambiguous. CDR1 is SGHTA, CDR2 FQGNSA, per germline. V gave up 2 bases and J gave up 0 bases, with 16 bases separating them. The CDR3 loop spans 17 amino acids. The CDR3 reads CASSLRGLHQPNYGYTF. The CDR3 DNA sequence: TGTGCCAGCAGCTTACGAGGGTTACATCAGCCTAACTATGGCTACACCTTC.

This chain joins TRBV28 and TRBJ1-2, with a weak D call TRBD1 (5 bases). The CDR3 is made up of 12 amino acids. V was clipped by 6 bases and J by 7 bases, with 12 bases between them. CDR1 and CDR2 from the germline V gene are MDHEN and SYDVKM. The CDR3 nucleotides read TGTGCCAGCAGATTCCGGAGGGGTGGCTACACCTTC. Translating gives CASRFRRGGYTF.

The sample holds a few counts of this clonotype. The chain carries TRBV30 and TRBJ2-1; D may correspond to TRBD1 or TRBD2 (5 bases each). The CDR3 extends over 13 amino acids. From germline, CDR1 is GTSNPN and CDR2 SVGIG (reference sequence). Trimming removed 3 bases from V and 7 bases from J, with 13 bases in between. CDR3 bases: TGTGCCTGGAGCCGGGCAGGGAGTAATGAGCAGTTCTTC. It codes for CAWSRAGSNEQFF.

The chain joins TRBV20-1 to TRBJ2-3; D is unclear. The CDR3 is 13 amino acids. The V gene's germline CDR1 is DFQATT and CDR2 SNEGSKA (reference sequence). V lost 8 bases and J lost 2, with 14 bases in between. DNA of the CDR3: TGCAGTTCCCCCCAGGTGGACACAGATACGCAGTATTTT. It yields the protein CSSPQVDTDTQYF.

J is TRBJ2-3 and V is TRBV7-2; D gene ambiguous. CDR1 is SGHTA, CDR2 FQGNSA, per germline. This CDR3 has 15 amino acids. V was pared by 2 bases and J by 1 base, with 10 bases between. The CDR3 DNA is TGTGCCAGCAGCTTATTCAGCGACGGCACAGATACGCAGTATTTT. The encoded protein is CASSLFSDGTDTQYF.

This clonotype was detected ten times or more. The CDR3 region has the DNA TGTGCCAGCAGCTCAAAGGACAGGACAACAGCTTTCTTT. Its translation: CASSSKDRTTAFF. This rearrangement joins TRBV7-3 to TRBJ1-1; 7 bases align to TRBD1. J lost 10 bases, V lost 4 bases, and 9 bases had no gene match. The CDR3 extends over 13 amino acids. In germline, CDR1 is SGHTA, CDR2 FQGTGA.

Many counts were recorded for this clonotype. The CDR3, as DNA: TGTGCCAGCAGTTACAGGGGACCCCTTTTTAATCAGCCCCAGCATTTT. Translation: CASSYRGPLFNQPQHF. The chain links TRBV6-5 to TRBJ1-5; TRBD1 might be the D (5 bases). V gave up 2 bases and J gave up 4 bases, with 15 bases separating them. The germline V gene has CDR1 MNHEY and CDR2 SVGAGI. The CDR3 spans 16 residues.

Ten or more counts support this clonotype. This may stem from a read error, because a much larger clone lies one nucleotide away. The J gene is TRBJ1-5, the V gene TRBV6-1; D may be TRBD1 (6 bases). V shed 5 bases and J shed 6 bases, with 8 bases lying between them. Per germline, CDR1 MNHNS and CDR2 SASEGT. The CDR3 spans 12 residues. CDR3 amino acids: CASSPRGQPQHF. In DNA form, the CDR3 reads TGTGCCAGCAGTCCCAGGGGTCAGCCCCAGCATTTT.

This clonotype has a handful of counts. The chain combines TRBV7-2 with TRBJ2-7; D unresolved. The ends were cut back, 2 bases at V and 4 bases at J, with 15 bases in the middle. The CDR3 totals 15 residues. The germline CDR1 and CDR2 sequences are SGHTA and FQGNSA. Here the CDR3 DNA reads TGTGCCAGCAGCTTAAGGTCTGAGTTCCTATACGAGCAGTACTTC. Translating gives CASSLRSEFLYEQYF.

This clonotype was seen repeatedly, ten times or more. This chain links TRBV18 with TRBJ1-6; the match to TRBD1 covers 9 bases. V lost 2 bases to trimming and J lost 10 bases; unmatched junction nucleotides: 3. CDR3 length equals 14 residues. CDR1 and CDR2 from the germline V gene are KGHSH and LQKENI. CDR3 in DNA: TGTGCCAGCTCACCAACAGGGGGCGGATCACCCCTCCACTTT. As protein: CASSPTGGGSPLHF.

The sample holds a few counts of this clonotype. One end of the junction fails to match germline, which may point to a read error. The chain links TRBV12-3 or TRBV12-4 to TRBJ1-1; the D gene is possibly TRBD1 (5 bases). This CDR3 region has 13 residues. The chain's CDR3 is CASSLKRGLGAEF. The DNA of the CDR3 is TGTGCCAGCAGTTTAAAAAGGGGCCTAGGGGCGGAATTT.

The chain employs TRBV6-5 and TRBJ1-1, with a weak D call TRBD1 (6 bases). Germline V gene sequence: CDR1 MNHEY, CDR2 SVGAGI. Trimming took off 0 bases at V and 2 bases at J, with 10 bases between the two ends. The CDR3 is made up of 15 amino acids. The CDR3 region is CASSYSPGTNTEAFF. As DNA, the CDR3 is TGTGCCAGCAGTTACTCCCCAGGGACAAACACTGAAGCTTTCTTT.

This clonotype was observed many times. The rearrangement links TRBV20-1 to TRBJ2-1; 8 bases align to TRBD2. The CDR3 sequence is 16 residues long. Germline lookup yields CDR1 DFQATT and CDR2 SNEGSKA (reference sequence). With 0 bases clipped from V and 2 bases from J, the junction kept 6 bases outside the gene matches. The CDR3 spells CSARDFRAGAYNEQFF. Written as DNA, the CDR3 is TGCAGTGCTAGAGATTTCCGAGCGGGGGCCTACAATGAGCAGTTCTTC.

This clonotype was counted between two and nine times. The chain uses TRBV3-1 and TRBJ2-7; weak D call: TRBD1 (5 bases). The V gene's germline CDR1 is LGHDT and CDR2 YNNKEL (reference sequence). CDR3 length equals 14 residues. With 4 bases removed from V and 10 bases from J, the gap between germline ends came to 20 bases. CDR3 in amino acids: CASSLGAGRARQYF. The DNA for the CDR3 is TGTGCCAGCAGCCTAGGGGCAGGCCGCGCGAGACAGTACTTC.